The T cell receptor (beta chain) under discussion was sequenced for a study of beta chain features in type 1 diabetes. Study-level background: No age, gender or cell yield differences were seen between patients and healthy donors.

Reverse transcribing all isolated RNA meant expressed TCRB transcripts were sequenced. Repertoires were generated with immunoSEQ multiplex PCR, while TCRdb's copy carries only in-frame clones and drops some. The data contain 150,000 to 200,000 clones, 63% of them seen just once; the ten biggest clones take up about 0.091%. This clone was detected only once. As yet, its antigen is unknown. Study-wide points: All four CD4+ subsets from Type 1 diabetes patients carried moderately but significantly shorter TCRB CDR3s.

The TCR comes from a man younger than 45 with type 1 diabetes. The sample consisted of naive CD4+ T cells from blood.

The CDR3: CASSLEGGNTEAFF. The DNA for the CDR3 is TGTGCCAGCAGCTTAGAGGGGGGGAACACTGAAGCTTTCTTT. This chain connects TRBV7-9 to TRBJ1-1; TRBD1 is a possible D gene (6 bases). V was cut by 1 base and J by 1 base, with 7 bases left in between. CDR1 and CDR2 (germline): SEHNR, FQNEAQ (reference sequence). The CDR3 runs to 14 residues.